This TCR beta chain was documented in a study of cytomegalovirus exposure and HLA in healthy donors. Points from the study as a whole: Among TCR sequences, most were rare, though some public TCRs appeared in many donors. Cytomegalovirus status, reportedly, was diagnosed with high specificity and sensitivity by the classifier.

The CDR3 loop spans 16 amino acids. Germline values: CDR1 MDHEN, CDR2 SYDVKM. The germline V and J ends were trimmed by 4 bases and 1 base, with 14 bases remaining between them. A note on this clone: The antigen remains unidentified.

The PCR was carried out with 60 Vbeta primers and 13 Jbeta primers. In the authors' workflow: In a later analysis, of 80 million or so unique beta chains, roughly 10 million appeared in at least two donors. Assay: immunoSEQ multiplex PCR; the TCRdb copy retains only in-frame clones and omits some. Clone size and V and J calls were adopted from that table, with D and trimming inferred from the DNA. Altogether approximately 150,000 clones are present, 80% to 90% being singletons, with the ten largest covering roughly 4%. The receptor was isolated from a woman in her 40s in good health and CMV-seropositive. J is TRBJ2-4 and V is TRBV28; tentatively, D is TRBD2 (6 bases). The sequenced material came from PBMCs. This CDR3 reads CASSSPGSGAKNIQYF. In DNA, the CDR3 is TGTGCCAGCAGTTCCCCCGGGAGCGGGGCCAAAAACATTCAGTACTTC.